The 19 T cell receptor beta chains in this list originate from one sample, sequenced in a study of blood T cell repertoires in COVID-19. Assay used: immunoSEQ multiplex PCR; TCRdb lists only in-frame clones, some missing. In the table there are roughly 700,000 clones, over 80% of which are singletons. The material sequenced was peripheral blood. Source of these receptors: a woman aged 18-29 years with acute or convalescent COVID-19.

V usage is TRBV7-2 and J usage is TRBJ1-1; unclear D gene. This CDR3 contains 15 residues. Germline CDR1 SGHTA, CDR2 FQGNSA. Between the trimmed V and J ends, which lost 1 base and 1 base, there was a span of 10 bases. CDR3 sequence: CASSLDSPWNTEAFF. CDR3 nucleotides: TGTGCCAGCAGCTTAGACAGCCCTTGGAACACTGAAGCTTTCTTT.

The rearrangement uses TRBV14 and TRBJ2-2; tentatively, D is TRBD2 (5 bases). This CDR3 region has 16 residues. V lost 1 base to trimming and J lost 0 bases, with 9 bases between them. Per germline, CDR1 SGHDN and CDR2 FVKESK. Written as DNA, the CDR3 is TGTGCCAGCAGCCAAGTCACGGGATCGAACACCGGGGAGCTGTTTTTT. It is translated as CASSQVTGSNTGELFF.

This chain joins TRBV10-3 and TRBJ2-4, with 7 nucleotides matching TRBD1. Germline V gene lookup returns CDR1 ENHRY and CDR2 SYGVKD. There are 14 residues in the CDR3. Unmatched junction bases numbered 6, after V lost 8 bases and J lost 2 bases. The CDR3 DNA reads as TGTGCCATCTACTACAGGGGCCCCAAAAACATTCAGTACTTC. The encoded protein is CAIYYRGPKNIQYF.

This clone was recorded once. The rearrangement links TRBV2 to TRBJ1-1; D may be TRBD1 (5 bases). Germline assignment: CDR1 SNHLY and CDR2 FYNNEI. Trimming took 4 bases from V and 4 from J, leaving 13 bases between them. This CDR3 region has 14 residues. The CDR3 nucleotides are TGTGCCAGCAGTGGGCGCGGGGACGGCACTGAAGCTTTCTTT. Its protein product is CASSGRGDGTEAFF.

The genes are TRBV7-9 and TRBJ1-1; no firm D call. Looked up from germline, CDR1 is SEHNR and CDR2 is FQNEAQ (reference sequence). Deletions cut 1 base from V and 5 bases from J, with 8 bases between. The CDR3 totals 13 residues. CDR3 residues: CASSLGAWTEAFF. The CDR3 region has the DNA TGTGCCAGCAGCTTAGGGGCGTGGACTGAAGCTTTCTTT.

The chain joins TRBV19 to TRBJ2-7; 10 positions match TRBD2. The CDR3 is made up of 14 amino acids. Trimming cost V 7 bases and J 4 bases; bases outside gene matches: 7. Germline V gene data show CDR1 as LNHDA and CDR2 as SQIVND (reference sequence). CDR3 bases: TGTGCCAGTAAGGTTAGGACTAGCGGATACGAGCAGTACTTC. This sequence encodes CASKVRTSGYEQYF.

The chain carries TRBV6-6 and TRBJ2-7, with TRBD1 matching 7 bases. Germline assignment: CDR1 MNHNY and CDR2 SVGAGI (reference sequence). The trim removed 0 bases at V and 5 bases at J, leaving 4 bases unmatched. This CDR3 spans 14 amino acids. Written as DNA, the CDR3 is TGTGCCAGCAGTTACTCAGGGACAGTCGACGAGCAGTACTTC. Translated: CASSYSGTVDEQYF.

Written as DNA, the CDR3 is TGTGCCAGCAGCTTAACAGGACTAGCGGGGGACGAGCAGTACTTC. It specifies CASSLTGLAGDEQYF. The chain is built from TRBV7-3 and TRBJ2-7; 13 nucleotides agree with TRBD2. J gave up 5 bases and V 0 bases, and 1 base lay outside the gene matches. The V gene's germline CDR1 is SGHTA and CDR2 FQGTGA. The CDR3 sequence is 15 residues long.

V is TRBV7-3 and J is TRBJ2-1, with D possibly TRBD1 on 5 matching bases. V was cut by 5 bases and J by 0 bases, with 11 bases left in between. CDR3 size: 15 residues. The germline V gene has CDR1 SGHTA and CDR2 FQGTGA. Written as DNA, the CDR3 is TGTGCCAGCAGCCGACAGCTTAGCTCCTACAATGAGCAGTTCTTC. Translation: CASSRQLSSYNEQFF.

The genes are TRBV5-4 and TRBJ2-2, with D perhaps TRBD2 (6 bases). The germline V gene encodes CDR1 SGHNT and CDR2 YYREEE (reference sequence). V lost 4 bases and J 0 bases, leaving 16 bases between the germline ends. This CDR3 has 17 residues. The CDR3 DNA follows: TGTGCCAGCAGCCCCGCAGGGCGGGGCCCGAACACCGGGGAGCTGTTTTTT. As protein: CASSPAGRGPNTGELFF.

This clone was counted once. This rearrangement joins TRBV6-5 to TRBJ1-2; the D is unclear. Germline loops: CDR1 MNHEY, CDR2 SVGAGI. V was pared by 2 bases and J by 1 base, with 5 bases between. The CDR3 is 13 amino acids. CDR3 in DNA: TGTGCCAGCAGTTACCTAGGTAACTATGGCTACACCTTC. Its translation: CASSYLGNYGYTF.

This rearrangement joins TRBV28 to TRBJ2-1; 7 nucleotides align to TRBD2. The ends lost 8 bases at V and 7 bases at J; junction bases unmatched: 11. The germline CDR1 and CDR2 sequences are MDHEN and SYDVKM. The CDR3 loop spans 14 amino acids. Here the CDR3 reads CASFRDYPENEQFF. CDR3 in DNA: TGTGCCAGCTTCCGGGACTATCCGGAGAATGAGCAGTTCTTC.

V is TRBV29-1 and J is TRBJ1-4, with TRBD1 identical over 8 bases. Germline V lookup: CDR1 SQVTM, CDR2 ANQGSEA. The CDR3 sequence is 15 residues long. V lost 6 bases, J lost 7 bases, and 13 bases stayed unmatched. The CDR3 DNA follows: TGCAGCGTCGTCTCTATCAGGGGGCAAGGTGAAAAACTGTTTTTT. This encodes CSVVSIRGQGEKLFF.

The V and J genes are TRBV3-1 (or the pseudogene TRBV3-2) and TRBJ1-4; D not resolved. The germline V and J ends were trimmed by 3 bases and 8 bases, with 13 bases remaining between them. The CDR3 sequence is 14 residues long. In germline, CDR1 is LGHDT, CDR2 YNNKEL (reference sequence). The CDR3 is CASSQGQPGEKLFF. As DNA, the CDR3 is TGTGCCAGCAGCCAGGGCCAGCCCGGAGAAAAACTGTTTTTT.

The chain combines TRBV4-1 with TRBJ2-7, with 8 bases that match TRBD2. The CDR3 loop spans 15 amino acids. V lost 4 bases, J lost 0 bases, and 5 bases stayed unmatched. Germline assignment: CDR1 MGHRA and CDR2 YSYEKL. The CDR3, as DNA: TGCGCCAGCAGCCCTAGCGGGTCTAGCTCCTACGAGCAGTACTTC. This encodes CASSPSGSSSYEQYF.

This sequence joins TRBV4-2 and TRBJ2-3; a weak D match, TRBD2 (5 bases). The CDR3 runs 16 residues. Germline values: CDR1 LGHNA, CDR2 YNFKEQ. The germline V and J ends were trimmed by 6 bases and 2 bases, with 18 bases remaining between them. This CDR3 is CASSPRGPGVTDTQYF. CDR3 coding DNA: TGTGCCAGCAGTCCACGAGGACCCGGGGTCACAGATACGCAGTATTTT.

The count of this clone is one. The junction departs from the called germline gene at one end, perhaps through a read error. This chain uses TRBV27 with TRBJ1-2; TRBD1 matches at 12 bases. The length of the CDR3 is 14 residues. Germline assignment: CDR1 MNHEY and CDR2 SMNVEV (reference sequence). The CDR3 reads CASSRSGTGGLGLF. DNA of the CDR3: TGTGCCAGCAGTCGGTCCGGGACAGGGGGCCTCGGACTCTTC.

The rearrangement uses TRBV21-1 and TRBJ2-3; the table's D call of TRBD2 was not tested on the DNA. TRBV21-1 is a pseudogene segment. There are 14 residues in the CDR3. Written as DNA, the CDR3 is TGTGCCAGCAGCGCCGGGGGTGCCCAGGGTACGCAGTATTTT. Residues: CASSAGGAQGTQYF.

Only a few counts were recorded for this clone. V is TRBV6-2 or TRBV6-3 and J is TRBJ1-6; TRBD1 is a possible D gene (5 bases). Germline CDR1 reads MNHEY; CDR2 reads SVGEGT. V dropped 6 bases and J dropped 3 bases, with 15 bases sitting between them. This CDR3 has 16 amino acids. The CDR3 sequence: CASSSTDRYYNSPLHF. CDR3 coding DNA: TGTGCCAGCAGCTCTACCGACAGATACTATAATTCACCCCTCCACTTT.